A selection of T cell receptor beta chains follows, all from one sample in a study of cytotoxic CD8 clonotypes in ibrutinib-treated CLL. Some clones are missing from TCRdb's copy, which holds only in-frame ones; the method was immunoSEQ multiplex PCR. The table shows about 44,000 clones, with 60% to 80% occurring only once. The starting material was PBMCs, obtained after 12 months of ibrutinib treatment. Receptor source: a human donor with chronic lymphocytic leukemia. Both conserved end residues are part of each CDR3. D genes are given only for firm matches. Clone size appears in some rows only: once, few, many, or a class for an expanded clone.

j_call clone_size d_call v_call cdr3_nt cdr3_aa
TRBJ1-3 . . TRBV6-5 TGTGCCAGCAGGCTACTCGAAGGTAGAAACACCATATATTTT CASRLLEGRNTIYF
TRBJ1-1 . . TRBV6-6 TGTGCCAGCGTGGGGAGGGAGAACCACCTGAACACTGAAGCTTTCTTT CASVGRENHLNTEAFF
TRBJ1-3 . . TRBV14 TGTGCCAGCAGCCAAGGGGGGCCGCGAAGGTACTCTGGAAACACCATATATTTT CASSQGGPRRYSGNTIYF
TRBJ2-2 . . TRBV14 TGTGCCAGCAGCCACCCCTCGGGGTCCGGGGAGCTGTTTTTT CASSHPSGSGELFF
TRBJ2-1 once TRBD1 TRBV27 TGTGCCAGCAGTTTATTCGGACAGGGGGCGAGGTATGAGCAGTTCTTC CASSLFGQGARYEQFF
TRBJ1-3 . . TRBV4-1 TGCGCCAGCAGCCTAAGAGATAGTACTGGAAACACCATATATTTT CASSLRDSTGNTIYF
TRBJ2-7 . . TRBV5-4 TGTGCCAGCAGCACTAGGAAACAGGGTAGGGGAATCAACGAGCAGTACTTC CASSTRKQGRGINEQYF
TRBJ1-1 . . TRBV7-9 TGTGCCAGCACCCCCACGGCCGAAGCTTTCTTT CASTPTAEAFF
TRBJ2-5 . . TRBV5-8 TGTGCCAGCAGCTCTAGTGAAGAGACCCAGTACTTC CASSSSEETQYF
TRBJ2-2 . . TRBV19 TGTGCCAGTAGTATAATTGTCGCGGCAGGTTCCCTCAACACCGGGGAGCTGTTTTTT CASSIIVAAGSLNTGELFF
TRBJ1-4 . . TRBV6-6 TGTGCCAGCATAGCAGGGGATGGGGAAAAACTGTTTTTT CASIAGDGEKLFF
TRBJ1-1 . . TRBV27 TGTGCCAGCAGTTTAGGCAGGGCTAGTTCTGAAGCTTTCTTT CASSLGRASSEAFF
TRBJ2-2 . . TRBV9 TGTGCCAGCAGCGTAGGGGCAGCGGCGAACACCGGGGAGCTGTTTTTT CASSVGAAANTGELFF
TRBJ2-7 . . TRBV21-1 TGTGCCAGCAGGAGGGGGGACGAGTCCCACGAGCAGTACTTC CASRRGDESHEQYF
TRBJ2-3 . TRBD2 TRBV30 TGTGCCTGGAGTGCAATAAGCGGGGGATCAGATACGCAGTATTTT CAWSAISGGSDTQYF
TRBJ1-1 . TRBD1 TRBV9 TGTGCCAGCAGCGAGGGGGCAGGAGTGGGAACTGAAGCTTTCTTT CASSEGAGVGTEAFF
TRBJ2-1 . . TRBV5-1 TGCGCCAGCAGCTTCGACAGCAAGGGCTACAATGAGCAGTTCTTC CASSFDSKGYNEQFF
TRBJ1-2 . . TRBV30 TGTGCCTATTCAGGGGATAAGGGCTATGGCTACACCTTC CAYSGDKGYGYTF
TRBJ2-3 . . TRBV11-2 TGTGCCAGCAGCTTAGATGGCCGAGGCACAGATACGCAGTATTTT CASSLDGRGTDTQYF
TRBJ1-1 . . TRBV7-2 TGTGCCAGCAGCCCAAATGCAGGGGTGAAGACTGAAGCTTTCTTT CASSPNAGVKTEAFF
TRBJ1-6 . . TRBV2 TGTGCCAGCAAGGAAACGACAATCGTAATATCACCCCTCCACTTT CASKETTIVISPLHF
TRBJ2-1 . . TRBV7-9 TGTGCCAGCAGCCCCCGACTAGAGGCAAGTTACGTGCAGTTCTTC CASSPRLEASYVQFF